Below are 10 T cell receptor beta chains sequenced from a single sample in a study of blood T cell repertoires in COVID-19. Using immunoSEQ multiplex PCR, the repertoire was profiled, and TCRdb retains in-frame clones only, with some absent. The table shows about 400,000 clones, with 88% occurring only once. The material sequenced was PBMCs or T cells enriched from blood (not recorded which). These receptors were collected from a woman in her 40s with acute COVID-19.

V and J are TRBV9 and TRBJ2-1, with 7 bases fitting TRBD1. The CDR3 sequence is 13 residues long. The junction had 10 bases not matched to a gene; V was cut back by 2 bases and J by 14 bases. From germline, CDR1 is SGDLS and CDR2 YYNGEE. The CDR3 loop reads CASSVSDLGQKFF. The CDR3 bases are TGTGCCAGCAGCGTTTCCGACCTGGGACAGAAGTTCTTC.

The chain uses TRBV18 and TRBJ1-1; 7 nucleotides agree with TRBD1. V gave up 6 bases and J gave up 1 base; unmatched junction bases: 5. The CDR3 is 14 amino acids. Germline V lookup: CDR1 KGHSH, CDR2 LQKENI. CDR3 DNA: TGTGCCAGCTCGCCGGGACAGTCGAACACTGAAGCTTTCTTT. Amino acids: CASSPGQSNTEAFF.

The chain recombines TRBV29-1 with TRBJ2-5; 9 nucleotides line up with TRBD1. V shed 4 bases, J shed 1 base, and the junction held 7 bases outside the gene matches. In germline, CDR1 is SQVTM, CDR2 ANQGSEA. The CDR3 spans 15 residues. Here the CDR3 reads CSVALTGGGQETQYF. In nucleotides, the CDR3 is TGCAGCGTTGCCCTGACAGGGGGAGGCCAAGAGACCCAGTACTTC.

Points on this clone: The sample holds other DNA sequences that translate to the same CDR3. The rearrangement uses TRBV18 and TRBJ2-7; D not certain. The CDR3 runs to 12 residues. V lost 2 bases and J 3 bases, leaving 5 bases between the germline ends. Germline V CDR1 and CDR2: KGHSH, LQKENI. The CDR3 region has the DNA TGTGCCAGCTCACCAAACAGCTACGAGCAGTACTTC. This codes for CASSPNSYEQYF.

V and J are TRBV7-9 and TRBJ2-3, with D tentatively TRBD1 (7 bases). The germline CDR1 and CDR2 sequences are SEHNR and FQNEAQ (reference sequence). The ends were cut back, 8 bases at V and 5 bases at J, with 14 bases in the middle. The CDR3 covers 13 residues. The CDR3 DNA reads TGTGCCAGCGGCAGGGGGGCAGGAGATACGCAGTATTTT. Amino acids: CASGRGAGDTQYF. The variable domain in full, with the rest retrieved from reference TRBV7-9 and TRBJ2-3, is DTGVSQNPRHKITKRGQNVTFRCDPISEHNRLYWYRQTLGQGPEFLTYFQNEAQLEKSRLLSDRFSAERPKGSFSTLEIQRTEQGDSAMYLCASGRGAGDTQYFGPGTRLTVL.

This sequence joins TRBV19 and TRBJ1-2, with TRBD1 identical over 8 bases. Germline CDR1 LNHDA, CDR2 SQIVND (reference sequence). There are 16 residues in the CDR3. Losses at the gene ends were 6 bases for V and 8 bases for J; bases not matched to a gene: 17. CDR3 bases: TGTGCCAGTAGACGCACCGGACAGGGTTCGGTTACGGGCTACACCTTC. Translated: CASRRTGQGSVTGYTF.

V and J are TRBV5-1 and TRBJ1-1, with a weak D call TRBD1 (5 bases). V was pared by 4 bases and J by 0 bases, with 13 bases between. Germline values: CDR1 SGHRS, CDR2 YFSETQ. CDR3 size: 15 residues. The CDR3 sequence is CASSLNLQVNTEAFF. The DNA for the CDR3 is TGCGCCAGCAGCCTGAACTTACAGGTGAACACTGAAGCTTTCTTT.

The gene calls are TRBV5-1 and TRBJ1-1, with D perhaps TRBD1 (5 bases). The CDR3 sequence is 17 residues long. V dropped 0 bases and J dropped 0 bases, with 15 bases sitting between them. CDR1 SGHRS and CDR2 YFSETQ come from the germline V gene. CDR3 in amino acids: CASSLEGLRGLNTEAFF. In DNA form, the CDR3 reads TGCGCCAGCAGCTTGGAGGGGTTAAGAGGATTGAACACTGAAGCTTTCTTT.

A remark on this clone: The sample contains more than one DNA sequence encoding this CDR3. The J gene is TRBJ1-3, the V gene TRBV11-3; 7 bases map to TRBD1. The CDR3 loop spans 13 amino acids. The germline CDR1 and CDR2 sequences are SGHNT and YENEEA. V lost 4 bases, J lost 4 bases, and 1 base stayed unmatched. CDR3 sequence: CASSSGQGNTIYF. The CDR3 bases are TGTGCCAGCAGCTCGGGACAGGGAAACACCATATATTTT.

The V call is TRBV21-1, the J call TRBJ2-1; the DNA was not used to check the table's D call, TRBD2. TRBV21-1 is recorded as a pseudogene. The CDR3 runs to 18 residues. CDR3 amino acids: CASSKGPSGASSYNEQFF. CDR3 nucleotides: TGTGCCAGCAGCAAAGGGCCTAGCGGGGCAAGCTCCTACAATGAGCAGTTCTTC.